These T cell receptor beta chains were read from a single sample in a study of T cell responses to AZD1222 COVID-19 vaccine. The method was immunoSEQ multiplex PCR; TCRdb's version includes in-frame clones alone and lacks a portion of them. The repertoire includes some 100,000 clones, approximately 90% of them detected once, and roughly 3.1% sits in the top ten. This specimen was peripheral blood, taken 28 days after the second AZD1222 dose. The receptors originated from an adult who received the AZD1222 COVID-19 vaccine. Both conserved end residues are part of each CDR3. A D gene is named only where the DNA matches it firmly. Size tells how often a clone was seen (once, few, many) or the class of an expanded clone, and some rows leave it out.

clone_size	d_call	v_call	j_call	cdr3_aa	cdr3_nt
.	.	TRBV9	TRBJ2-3	CASSVEGQLSTDTQYF	TGTGCCAGCAGCGTAGAAGGACAGCTTAGCACAGATACGCAGTATTTT
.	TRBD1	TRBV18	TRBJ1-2	CASSPPIGTGAYGYTF	TGTGCCAGCTCACCACCGATAGGGACAGGCGCCTATGGCTACACCTTC
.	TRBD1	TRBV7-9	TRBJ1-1	CASSLVGTGSMNTEAFF	TGTGCCAGCAGCTTAGTAGGGACAGGGTCTATGAACACTGAAGCTTTCTTT
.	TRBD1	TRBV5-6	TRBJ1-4	CASSPTGQNEKLFF	TGTGCCAGCAGCCCAACGGGACAGAATGAAAAACTGTTTTTT
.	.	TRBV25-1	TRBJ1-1	CASSYRGPLGTEAFF	TGTGCCAGCAGTTACCGCGGGCCCCTGGGCACTGAAGCTTTCTTT
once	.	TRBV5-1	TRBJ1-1	CASNSLGGTEAFF	TGCGCCAGCAACTCTCTGGGGGGCACTGAAGCTTTCTTT
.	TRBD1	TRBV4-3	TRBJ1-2	CASSQRDRGENGYTF	TGCGCCAGCAGCCAGAGGGACAGGGGAGAGAATGGCTACACCTTC
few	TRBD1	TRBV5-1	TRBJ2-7	CASSWADRDHEQYF	TGCGCCAGCAGCTGGGCGGACAGGGACCACGAGCAGTACTTC
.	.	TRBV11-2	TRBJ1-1	CASSNRTGTPENTEAFF	TGTGCCAGCAGCAATAGGACCGGGACACCGGAGAACACTGAAGCTTTCTTT
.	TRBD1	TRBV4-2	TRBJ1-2	CASSQGTEANYGYTF	TGTGCCAGCAGCCAGGGGACAGAAGCTAACTATGGCTACACCTTC
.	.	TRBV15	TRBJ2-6	CATSRDNSGANVLTF	TGTGCCACCAGCAGAGACAACTCTGGGGCCAACGTCCTGACTTTC
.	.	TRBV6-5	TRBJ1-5	CASRRGQPNQPQHF	TGTGCCAGCCGTAGGGGCCAGCCTAATCAGCCCCAGCATTTT
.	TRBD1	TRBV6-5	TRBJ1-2	CASSYSRDSTYGYTF	TGTGCCAGCAGTTACTCCCGGGACAGTACCTATGGCTACACCTTC
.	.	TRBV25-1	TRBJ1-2	CASSVGLSGGYTF	TGTGCCAGCAGCGTCGGACTCTCCGGGGGCTACACCTTC
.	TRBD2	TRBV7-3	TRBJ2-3	CASSPQAGSTDTQYF	TGTGCCAGCAGCCCCCAAGCGGGGTCTACAGATACGCAGTATTTT
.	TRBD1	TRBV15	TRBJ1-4	CATSRDRADEKLFF	TGTGCCACCAGCAGGGACAGGGCGGATGAAAAACTGTTTTTT
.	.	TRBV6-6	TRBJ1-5	CASESSNQPQHF	TGTGCCAGCGAGTCCAGCAATCAGCCCCAGCATTTT
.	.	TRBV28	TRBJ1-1	CASSPGTEVWRAFF	TGTGCCAGCAGTCCCGGGACCGAAGTCTGGAGAGCTTTCTTT
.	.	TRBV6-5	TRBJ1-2	CASSRPPGRGYGYTF	TGTGCCAGCAGTAGGCCCCCCGGCAGGGGTTATGGCTACACCTTC
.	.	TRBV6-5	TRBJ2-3	CASRTELSTDTQYF	TGTGCCAGCCGGACGGAGCTTAGCACAGATACGCAGTATTTT
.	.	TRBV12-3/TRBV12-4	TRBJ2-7	CASSLRDTHEQYF	TGTGCCAGCAGTTTAAGGGATACCCACGAGCAGTACTTC
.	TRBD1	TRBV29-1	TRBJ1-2	CSVVGQGGNYGYTF	TGCAGCGTTGTAGGACAGGGAGGTAACTATGGCTACACCTTC
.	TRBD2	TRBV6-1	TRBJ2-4	CASSGTSGGTSGTKNIQYF	TGTGCCAGCAGTGGGACTAGCGGGGGGACCTCGGGAACCAAAAACATTCAGTACTTC
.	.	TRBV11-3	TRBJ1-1	CASSSTSRRANTEAFF	TGTGCCAGCAGTTCTACCTCTCGACGAGCTAACACTGAAGCTTTCTTT
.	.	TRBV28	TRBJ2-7	CASSPPGTPSVQQYF	TGTGCCAGCAGTCCCCCCGGGACACCGTCTGTACAGCAGTACTTC
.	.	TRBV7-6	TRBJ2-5	CASSLVGTVETQYF	TGTGCCAGCAGCTTAGTGGGGACGGTGGAGACCCAGTACTTC
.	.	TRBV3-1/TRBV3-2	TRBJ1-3	CASSQDLTGGNTIYF	TGTGCCAGCAGCCAAGATTTAACAGGGGGAAACACCATATATTTT
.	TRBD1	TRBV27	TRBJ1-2	CASSQGQGAVYGYTF	TGTGCCAGCAGTCAAGGACAGGGGGCTGTCTATGGCTACACCTTC
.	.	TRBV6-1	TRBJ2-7	CASSEAGGGHYEQYF	TGTGCCAGCAGTGAAGCTGGAGGGGGACACTACGAGCAGTACTTC
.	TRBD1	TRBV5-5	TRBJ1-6	CASSWGQGGYSPLHF	TGTGCCAGCAGCTGGGGACAGGGAGGATATTCACCCCTCCACTTT
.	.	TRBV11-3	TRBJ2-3	CASSLRALLTDTQYF	TGTGCCAGCAGCCTTCGTGCGCTTCTCACAGATACGCAGTATTTT
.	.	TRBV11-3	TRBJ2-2	CASAPGRYAGELFF	TGTGCCAGCGCCCCAGGGAGGTACGCCGGGGAGCTGTTTTTT
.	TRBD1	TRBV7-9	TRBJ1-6	CASSLAQFGTANNSPLHF	TGTGCCAGCAGCTTAGCGCAGTTCGGGACAGCTAATAATTCACCCCTCCACTTT
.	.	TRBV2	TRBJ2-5	CASSEMAGDSETQYF	TGTGCCAGCAGTGAGATGGCGGGTGACTCGGAGACCCAGTACTTC
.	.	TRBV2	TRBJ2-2	CASNANTGELFF	TGTGCCAGCAACGCGAACACCGGGGAGCTGTTTTTT
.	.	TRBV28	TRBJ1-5	CASSMTRHQPQHF	TGTGCCAGCAGCATGACAAGGCATCAGCCCCAGCATTTT
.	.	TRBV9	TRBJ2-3	CASSVGSTTDTQYF	TGTGCCAGCAGCGTGGGGAGTACCACAGATACGCAGTATTTT
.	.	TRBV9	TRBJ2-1	CASSVGVPGINEQFF	TGTGCCAGCAGCGTAGGGGTCCCGGGGATCAATGAGCAGTTCTTC
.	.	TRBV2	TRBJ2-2	CASRLTGSGTGELFF	TGTGCCAGTCGCCTCACGGGCAGTGGGACCGGGGAGCTGTTTTTT
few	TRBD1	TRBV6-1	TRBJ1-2	CASSDGTGGSNGYTF	TGTGCCAGCAGTGACGGGACAGGGGGGTCCAATGGCTACACCTTC
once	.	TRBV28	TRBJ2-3	CASITGFSPDTQYF	TGTGCCAGCATCACAGGGTTTAGCCCAGATACGCAGTATTTT
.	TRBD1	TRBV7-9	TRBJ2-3	CASSPKGAGDTQYF	TGTGCCAGCAGCCCCAAGGGGGCCGGAGATACGCAGTATTTT
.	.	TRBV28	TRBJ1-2	CASSRYTSDRGYTF	TGTGCCAGCAGTAGGTACACGAGTGATCGAGGCTACACCTTC
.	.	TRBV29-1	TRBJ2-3	CSVVPGDSTDTQYF	TGCAGCGTTGTCCCGGGGGATAGCACAGATACGCAGTATTTT
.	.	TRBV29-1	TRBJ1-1	CSVVRGGDTEAFF	TGCAGCGTTGTCAGGGGAGGAGACACTGAAGCTTTCTTT
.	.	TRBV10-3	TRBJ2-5	CAISGDYQETQYF	TGTGCCATCAGTGGGGACTACCAAGAGACCCAGTACTTC
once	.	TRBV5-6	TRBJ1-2	CASSPNTDYGYTF	TGTGCCAGCAGCCCGAACACGGACTATGGCTACACCTTC
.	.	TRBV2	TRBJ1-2	CASTDNYGYTF	TGTGCCAGCACCGATAACTATGGCTACACCTTC
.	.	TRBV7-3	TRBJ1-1	CASSLSAGATEAFF	TGTGCCAGCAGCTTATCGGCAGGGGCCACTGAAGCTTTCTTT
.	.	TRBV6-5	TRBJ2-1	CASNQESYNEQFF	TGTGCCAGCAACCAGGAGTCCTACAATGAGCAGTTCTTC
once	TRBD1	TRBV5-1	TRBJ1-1	CASSFTVGGQGNTEAFF	TGCGCCAGCAGCTTCACCGTCGGAGGACAGGGAAACACTGAAGCTTTCTTT
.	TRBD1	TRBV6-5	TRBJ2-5	CASRTGIETQYF	TGTGCCAGTCGGACAGGGATAGAGACCCAGTACTTC
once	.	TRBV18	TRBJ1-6	CASSPSGSNSPLHF	TGTGCCAGCTCACCATCCGGCTCTAATTCACCCCTCCACTTT
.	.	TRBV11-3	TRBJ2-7	CASSLRHPYEQYF	TGTGCCAGCAGCCTTCGGCACCCTTACGAGCAGTACTTC
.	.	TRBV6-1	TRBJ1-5	CASSESFGAGQPQHF	TGTGCCAGCAGTGAATCCTTTGGGGCGGGTCAGCCCCAGCATTTT
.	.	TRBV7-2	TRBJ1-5	CASSLGSRGEPQHF	TGTGCCAGCAGCTTAGGTAGCAGGGGCGAGCCCCAGCATTTT
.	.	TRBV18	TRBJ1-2	CASSPLGGFYYTF	TGTGCCAGCTCACCACTCGGGGGATTCTACTACACCTTC
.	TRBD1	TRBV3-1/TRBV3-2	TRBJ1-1	CASSQEPLGGESRGLGNTEAFF	TGTGCCAGCAGCCAAGAGCCCCTGGGCGGGGAAAGCAGGGGGCTGGGGAACACTGAAGCTTTCTTT
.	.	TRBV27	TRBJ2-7	CASSFGLLYEQYF	TGTGCCAGCAGTTTTGGGCTGCTCTACGAGCAGTACTTC